Presented here are 29 T cell receptor beta chains from one specimen sequenced in a study of post-analysis software for immune sequencing data. Study results and limitations: Roughly five TRBV segments appeared more often in patients than in controls, and TRBV5-6, TRBV5-1 and TRBV20-1 were among these.

These receptors are not linked to any known antigen. The TCR beta cDNA libraries carried unique molecular identifiers. TCRdb re-analysed the PCR reads in MiXCR, keeping a single row per CDR3 protein. Of 750,000 to 950,000 distinct CDR3 sequences in the sample, around 50% were seen once. The sample taken for sequencing was blood. These receptors originate from a girl aged 10-17 years with multiple sclerosis.

The J gene is TRBJ2-4, the V gene TRBV28, with TRBD1 matching over 7 bases. Gene TRBJ2-5 matches the end of the DNA better, so the J call may be wrong. CDR1 is MDHEN, CDR2 SYDVKM, per germline. The CDR3 loop spans 15 amino acids. Written as DNA, the CDR3 is TGTGCCAGCAGTTTGGGACAGCGGTCCCAGGAGACCCAGTACTTC. Its protein product is CASSLGQRSQETQYF.

This chain connects TRBV29-1 to TRBJ2-1, with 7 bases lining up with TRBD1. The junction had 7 bases not matched to a gene; V was cut back by 6 bases and J by 2 bases. CDR3 size: 14 residues. Germline CDR1 is SQVTM and CDR2 is ANQGSEA. CDR3 region: CSVTDRSTYNEQFF. The CDR3, as DNA: TGCAGCGTAACGGACAGGAGTACCTACAATGAGCAGTTCTTC.

The chain uses TRBV3-1 and TRBJ2-4; D not certain. Matching the DNA end better, TRBJ2-7 makes the J call doubtful. CDR3 size: 14 residues. Germline CDR1 and CDR2: LGHDT and YNNKEL (reference sequence). The CDR3 region is CASRSGQPRDEQYF. CDR3 in DNA: TGTGCCAGCAGGTCCGGTCAACCTCGGGACGAGCAGTACTTC.

J is TRBJ2-5 and V is TRBV20-1; D remains unclear. Trimming removed 2 bases at V and 0 bases at J, with 13 bases between. The CDR3 spans 15 residues. Germline loops: CDR1 DFQATT, CDR2 SNEGSKA (reference sequence). CDR3 amino acids: CSARIGAQYQETQYF. Written as DNA, the CDR3 is TGCAGTGCTAGAATCGGCGCTCAGTACCAAGAGACCCAGTACTTC.

The chain uses TRBV9 and TRBJ2-3; TRBD2 might be the D (6 bases). The CDR3 covers 16 residues. Looked up from germline, CDR1 is SGDLS and CDR2 is YYNGEE. V lost 4 bases to trimming and J lost 5 bases, with 20 bases between them. This CDR3 reads CASSSLAGLPKDTQYF. CDR3 DNA sequence: TGTGCCAGCAGCTCCCTGGCGGGGCTTCCGAAAGATACGCAGTATTTT.

This clonotype turned up a few times. The junction differs from germline at one of its ends, possibly a read error. The rearrangement links TRBV15 to TRBJ2-7; the match to TRBD1 covers 7 bases. Germline V lookup: CDR1 LNHNV, CDR2 YYDKDF (reference sequence). This CDR3 is 14 amino acids long. The CDR3 is CATSRARGTYEQYF. DNA for the CDR3: TGTGCTACCAGCAGGGCCAGGGGGACCTACGAGCAGTACTTC. The full variable domain, in which reference TRBV15 and TRBJ2-7 provide the parts outside the CDR3, is DAMVIQNPRYQVTQFGKPVTLSCSQTLNHNVMYWYQQKSSQAPKLLFHYYDKDFNNEADTPDNFQSRRPNTSFCFLDIRSPGLGDTAMYLCATSRARGTYEQYFGPGTRLTVT.

The V and J genes are TRBV5-1 and TRBJ2-6; D might be TRBD1 (6 bases). With 4 bases removed from V and 0 bases from J, the gap between germline ends came to 14 bases. The V gene's germline CDR1 is SGHRS and CDR2 YFSETQ. This CDR3 contains 17 residues. In nucleotides, the CDR3 is TGCGCCAGCAGCCCCCCGGACAGTATCTCTGGGGCCAACGTCCTGACTTTC. Translating it yields CASSPPDSISGANVLTF.

CDR3 sequence reads: CSSWGGRADEQFF. The DNA for the CDR3 is TGCAGCTCTTGGGGCGGGAGGGCCGATGAGCAGTTCTTC. This chain links TRBV29-1 with TRBJ2-1; TRBD2 aligns across 9 bases. Germline assignment: CDR1 SQVTM and CDR2 ANQGSEA. The CDR3 has 13 residues. V lost 8 bases and J lost 8; bases outside the gene matches: 10.

Points on this clonotype: The junction does not match germline at one end; this may be a read error. The chain links TRBV20-1 to TRBJ2-3; weak D call: TRBD2 (5 bases). This CDR3 region has 13 residues. The V gene's germline CDR1 is DFQATT and CDR2 SNEGSKA (reference sequence). CDR3 sequence (DNA): TGCAGTACCCGTGCAGCTAGCACAGATGCGCAGTATTTT. Protein: CSTRAASTDAQYF.

This clonotype was detected only a few times. The genes are TRBV9 and TRBJ1-1; 9 bases agree with TRBD1. Germline V CDR1 and CDR2: SGDLS, YYNGEE. The V and J ends lost 3 bases and 4 bases, in that order; junction bases with no gene match: 7. CDR3 size: 15 residues. The DNA for the CDR3 is TGTGCCAGCAGCGGACGGGACAGGGATATCACTGAAGCTTTCTTT. Protein product: CASSGRDRDITEAFF.

In its sample, this clonotype was seen a few times. The chain combines TRBV6-5 with TRBJ1-2, with a possible D match to TRBD1 (5 bases). The CDR3 has 13 amino acids. The V gene's germline CDR1 is MNHEY and CDR2 SVGAGI. Trimming cost V 2 bases and J 7 bases, with 11 bases left between them. The CDR3 DNA sequence: TGTGCCAGCAGTTACCGGGACTCGAGTGGCTACACCTTC. It encodes CASSYRDSSGYTF.

In its sample, this clonotype was seen once. The rearrangement joins TRBV20-1 to TRBJ2-1; TRBD2 aligns across 13 bases. The CDR3 covers 16 residues. Germline V gene sequence: CDR1 DFQATT, CDR2 SNEGSKA (reference sequence). After removal of 3 bases from V and 0 bases from J, the junction contained 2 bases not matched to a gene. For the CDR3, the DNA is TGCAGTGCTAGGACTAGCGGGGGGAGCTCCTACAATGAGCAGTTCTTC. Amino acid sequence: CSARTSGGSSYNEQFF.

The V call is TRBV29-1, the J call TRBJ1-1; unclear D gene. The CDR3 spans 14 residues. The V end lost 4 bases, the J end lost 0 bases, and 12 bases lay between the germline ends. CDR1 and CDR2 (germline): SQVTM, ANQGSEA. CDR3 loop: CSVAKQKMNTEAFF. The CDR3 nucleotides read TGCAGCGTTGCGAAACAGAAGATGAACACTGAAGCTTTCTTT.

J is TRBJ1-4 and V is TRBV6-5; a possible D gene is TRBD1 (5 bases). V lost 5 bases and J 0 bases, leaving 7 bases between the germline ends. The V gene's germline CDR1 is MNHEY and CDR2 SVGAGI. The CDR3 length is 14 residues. CDR3 amino acids: CASSGHPTNEKLFF. CDR3 nucleotide sequence: TGTGCCAGCAGTGGACATCCAACTAATGAAAAACTGTTTTTT.

A few counts support this clonotype. The chain uses TRBV18 and TRBJ2-1; the match to TRBD2 covers 10 bases. Germline assignment: CDR1 KGHSH and CDR2 LQKENI. V shed 3 bases and J 6 bases; nucleotides not matched to a gene: 2. The CDR3 is 14 residues long. This CDR3 reads CASSPLAGGNEQFF. DNA for the CDR3: TGTGCCAGCTCACCCTTAGCGGGGGGCAATGAGCAGTTCTTC.

This rearrangement joins TRBV7-2 to TRBJ2-5, with a tentative D call TRBD2 (7 bases). The germline V gene encodes CDR1 SGHTA and CDR2 FQGNSA. V gave up 2 bases and J gave up 2 bases, with 21 bases separating them. This CDR3 comprises 18 residues. The CDR3 DNA reads TGTGCCAGCAGCTTATATCTCGGGGGGCGCCCCTTTCAAGAGACCCAGTACTTC. This sequence encodes CASSLYLGGRPFQETQYF.

This chain uses TRBV10-3 with TRBJ2-6; TRBD1 matches at 7 bases. After removal of 7 bases from V and 0 bases from J, the junction contained 6 bases not matched to a gene. This CDR3 is 16 amino acids long. Per germline, CDR1 ENHRY and CDR2 SYGVKD. This CDR3 reads CAINRDSNSGANVLTF. In nucleotides, the CDR3 is TGTGCCATCAATAGGGACAGTAACTCTGGGGCCAACGTCCTGACTTTC.

CDR3 DNA: TGCAGTGCTACGCCCCCCGAAACAGATACGCAGTATTTT. Its translation is CSATPPETDTQYF. The chain has TRBV20-1 and TRBJ2-3; no definite D call. Between the trimmed V and J ends, which lost 4 bases and 3 bases, there was a span of 11 bases. Germline loops: CDR1 DFQATT, CDR2 SNEGSKA (reference sequence). The CDR3 spans 13 residues.

The chain carries TRBV11-3 and TRBJ2-1; no reliable D call. Germline CDR1 reads SGHNT; CDR2 reads YENEEA. V was pared by 0 bases and J by 7 bases, with 7 bases between. The CDR3 is made up of 13 amino acids. The CDR3 bases are TGTGCCAGCAGCTTAGATAGTGGAAATGAGCAGTTCTTC. Its protein product is CASSLDSGNEQFF.

The CDR3 DNA is TGTGCCGGCACCTCACACGGCGGGGAGGGCCAGAGGGAGCAGTACTTC. Translated: CAGTSHGGEGQREQYF. The chain uses TRBV6-2 or TRBV6-3 and TRBJ2-7; 7 nucleotides agree with TRBD2. The germline V gene encodes CDR1 MNHEY and CDR2 SVGEGT. This CDR3 contains 16 residues. The V segment lost 11 bases and the J segment 7 bases; nucleotides outside the gene matches: 23.

The chain has TRBV6-2 or TRBV6-3 and TRBJ1-4; D is ambiguous. The ends were cut back, 2 bases at V and 6 bases at J, with 7 bases in the middle. The germline gives CDR1 MNHEY, CDR2 SVGEGT. The CDR3 consists of 13 residues. The CDR3 sequence is CASSYDGYEKLFF. As DNA, the CDR3 is TGTGCCAGCAGTTACGACGGGTATGAAAAACTGTTTTTT.

The chain employs TRBV11-2 and TRBJ2-4, with unresolved D. The V end was cut by 1 base, the J end by 0 bases, with 19 bases between. This CDR3 is built from 19 residues. Germline V CDR1 and CDR2: SGHAT, FQNNGV. CDR3 DNA sequence: TGTGCCAGCAGCTTAGCCGGGCAGACGGATACCATAGCCAAAAACATTCAGTACTTC. Protein sequence: CASSLAGQTDTIAKNIQYF.

This clonotype was seen a handful of times. CDR3 sequence reads: CASSRATGTEDIQYF. In DNA, the CDR3 is TGTGCCAGCAGCCGAGCAACGGGGACGGAGGACATTCAGTACTTC. The V and J genes are TRBV7-9 and TRBJ2-4; the D call may be TRBD1 or TRBD2 (5 bases each). The germline V gene has CDR1 SEHNR and CDR2 FQNEAQ (reference sequence). V was shortened by 5 bases and J by 8 bases, with 19 bases between the two germline ends. The CDR3 sequence is 15 residues long.

The J gene is TRBJ2-7, the V gene TRBV14; D might be TRBD1 or TRBD2, each matching 6 bases. This CDR3 has 14 residues. The V end was cut by 4 bases, the J end by 5 bases, with 15 bases between. Germline lookup yields CDR1 SGHDN and CDR2 FVKESK. CDR3 sequence (DNA): TGTGCCAGCAGCCCAGTCAAAGGGGGGAACGAGCAGTACTTC. As protein: CASSPVKGGNEQYF.

This clonotype was detected only a few times. The genes are TRBV7-8 and TRBJ2-3; unclear D gene. The CDR3 loop spans 13 amino acids. V was cut by 0 bases and J by 6 bases, with 7 bases left in between. Germline loops: CDR1 SGHVS, CDR2 FQNEAQ. The CDR3 here is CASSLAFVDTQYF. Written as DNA, the CDR3 is TGTGCCAGCAGCTTAGCTTTTGTCGATACGCAGTATTTT.

The chain employs TRBV6-5 and TRBJ2-1; D remains unclear. V lost 2 bases and J lost 9, with 11 bases in between. The germline gives CDR1 MNHEY, CDR2 SVGAGI. The CDR3 length is 13 residues. CDR3 nucleotide sequence: TGTGCCAGCAGTTACGTTACGGACCTTGAGCAGTTCTTC. It codes for CASSYVTDLEQFF.

The chain links TRBV6-1 to TRBJ2-3, with unresolved D. CDR1 and CDR2 from the germline V gene are MNHNS and SASEGT. Trimming stripped 7 bases from V and 0 bases from J, with 20 bases between. The CDR3 totals 17 residues. CDR3 region: CASKVDWAAASTDTQYF. The CDR3, as DNA: TGTGCCAGCAAGGTTGATTGGGCAGCAGCTAGCACAGATACGCAGTATTTT.

The chain recombines TRBV3-1 with TRBJ2-2; unclear D gene. The V gene's germline CDR1 is LGHDT and CDR2 YNNKEL (reference sequence). The CDR3 contains 13 residues. V was pared by 2 bases and J by 2 bases, with 3 bases between. CDR3: CASSQTNTGELFF. The CDR3 region has the DNA TGTGCCAGCAGCCAAACAAACACCGGGGAGCTGTTTTTT.

The chain is built from TRBV7-9 and TRBJ2-1, with 10 bases that match TRBD1. Unmatched junction bases numbered 3, after V lost 7 bases and J lost 6 bases. Germline V gene data show CDR1 as SEHNR and CDR2 as FQNEAQ (reference sequence). The CDR3 runs 13 residues. The CDR3 DNA sequence: TGTGCCAGCAAGGGACAGGGGTTCAATGAGCAGTTCTTC. It encodes CASKGQGFNEQFF.